A selection of T cell receptor beta chains follows, all from one sample in a study of blood T cell repertoires in COVID-19. TCRdb's copy holds only in-frame clones and misses some; the assay was immunoSEQ multiplex PCR. The table shows roughly 110,000 clones, with 71% occurring only once. Sequenced sample: peripheral blood. The receptors stem from a human donor with acute or convalescent COVID-19. The donor label of this sample is uncertain. The CDR3 runs from the conserved cysteine through the conserved F or W. The order of the fields is D gene, clone size, V gene, J gene, CDR3 protein, CDR3 DNA. A D gene is named only where the DNA matches it firmly. Size is stated for part of the rows, as once, few or many counts, or as a class when the clone is expanded.

>TRBD2|few|TRBV2|TRBJ2-3
CARGPGGGTTDTQYF
TGTGCCAGAGGGCCGGGCGGGGGGACCACAGATACGCAGTATTTT
>TRBD2|-|TRBV9|TRBJ2-2
CASSASLTSGGLLTGELFF
TGTGCCAGCAGCGCCTCCCTGACTAGCGGGGGGCTATTGACCGGGGAGCTGTTTTTT
>-|few|TRBV19|TRBJ1-5
CASSMPARGVLGQPQHF
TGTGCCAGTAGTATGCCGGCCAGGGGCGTTTTGGGTCAGCCCCAGCATTTT
>TRBD1|once|TRBV2|TRBJ2-7
CASGTALGGKLKYEQYF
TGTGCCAGCGGAACAGCGCTAGGGGGCAAATTAAAGTACGAGCAGTACTTC
>-|-|TRBV6-2/TRBV6-3|TRBJ2-3
CASSYRRGGGGTDTQYF
TGTGCCAGCAGTTACCGGCGTGGGGGGGGCGGGACAGATACGCAGTATTTT
>-|-|TRBV5-4|TRBJ2-2
CASSLAGVVGELFF
TGTGCCAGCAGCTTGGCCGGGGTGGTCGGGGAGCTGTTTTTT
>-|once|TRBV12-3/TRBV12-4|TRBJ1-6
CASSRGGNSPLHF
TGTGCCAGCAGTCGGGGGGGGAATTCACCCCTCCACTTT
>TRBD1|-|TRBV6-6|TRBJ2-6
CASSPGTGISGANVLTF
TGTGCCAGCAGTCCAGGGACAGGAATCTCTGGGGCCAACGTCCTGACTTTC
>TRBD1|-|TRBV29-1|TRBJ1-1
CSVGARNRGQDEAFF
TGCAGCGTTGGGGCCCGGAACAGGGGGCAGGATGAAGCTTTCTTT
>TRBD2|-|TRBV27|TRBJ2-5
CATQPSGPGGETQYF
TGTGCCACCCAGCCGTCTGGCCCGGGGGGAGAGACCCAGTACTTC
>TRBD1|-|TRBV5-6|TRBJ1-3
CASRSRGLGNTIYF
TGTGCCAGCAGATCCAGGGGGCTCGGAAACACCATATATTTT
>TRBD2|once|TRBV6-2/TRBV6-3|TRBJ2-3
CASSPQRGVGDTQYF
TGTGCCAGCAGTCCCCAGCGGGGGGTCGGAGATACGCAGTATTTT
>TRBD1|-|TRBV11-2|TRBJ2-5
CASSLGTGQVETQYF
TGTGCCAGCAGCTTAGGGACGGGACAGGTAGAGACCCAGTACTTC
>-|few|TRBV18|TRBJ2-1
CASSPVAVYNEQFF
TGTGCCAGCTCACCGGTGGCAGTCTACAATGAGCAGTTCTTC
>-|-|TRBV12-3/TRBV12-4|TRBJ2-7
CASSARGIYEQYF
TGTGCCAGCAGTGCCAGGGGTATCTACGAGCAGTACTTC
>-|once|TRBV19|TRBJ1-5
CASSTNHRVNQPQHF
TGTGCCAGTAGTACCAATCACAGGGTGAATCAGCCCCAGCATTTT
>TRBD1|-|TRBV5-1|TRBJ1-1
CASSPGGNTEAFF
TGCGCCAGCAGTCCAGGGGGGAACACTGAAGCTTTCTTT
>TRBD1|once|TRBV18|TRBJ1-3
CASSPSLPGQGTNTIYF
TGTGCCAGCTCACCTTCCCTCCCAGGACAGGGGACAAACACCATATATTTT
>TRBD1|few|TRBV7-8|TRBJ1-2
CASSRTGVNNYGYTF
TGTGCCAGCAGCCGTACAGGGGTTAATAACTATGGCTACACCTTC
>-|-|TRBV18|TRBJ1-1
CASSPLPRVPNTEAFF
TGTGCCAGCTCACCCTTACCCCGAGTCCCGAACACTGAAGCTTTCTTT
>-|-|TRBV18|TRBJ2-2
CASSADSDTGELFF
TGTGCCAGCTCCGCAGACAGTGACACCGGGGAGCTGTTTTTT
>-|-|TRBV4-1|TRBJ1-6
CASSQDWAGNSPLHF
TGCGCCAGCAGCCAAGATTGGGCGGGGAATTCACCCCTCCACTTT
>-|-|TRBV3-1/TRBV3-2|TRBJ2-2
CASSQDTHPVRELFF
TGTGCCAGCAGCCAAGATACACACCCCGTAAGGGAGCTGTTTTTT
>-|-|TRBV5-1|TRBJ1-2
CASSLDFRLGGTYGYTF
TGCGCCAGCAGCTTGGATTTTCGACTGGGAGGGACCTATGGCTACACCTTC
>TRBD1|-|TRBV5-4|TRBJ1-1
CASNQGVLGNTEAFF
TGTGCCAGCAACCAGGGGGTACTGGGGAACACTGAAGCTTTCTTT
>-|-|TRBV6-5|TRBJ1-6
CASRRSYNSPLHF
TGTGCCAGCAGGAGGTCTTATAATTCACCCCTCCACTTT
>TRBD1|few|TRBV2|TRBJ2-2
CATAGTDAGELFF
TGTGCCACCGCCGGGACAGATGCCGGGGAGCTGTTTTTT
>-|-|TRBV6-5|TRBJ2-3
CATGADTQYF
TGTGCCACGGGGGCAGATACGCAGTATTTT
>-|few|TRBV19|TRBJ2-3
CASRLGQTTDTQYF
TGTGCCAGCCGACTCGGACAGACCACAGATACGCAGTATTTT
>-|once|TRBV23-1|TRBJ2-7
CASSFRLKWGLYEQYF
TGCGCCAGCAGTTTTCGTTTGAAGTGGGGGCTGTACGAGCAGTACTTC
>TRBD2|-|TRBV10-2|TRBJ2-1
CASSKEYSGGLSYNEQFF
TGCGCCAGCAGCAAGGAATATAGCGGGGGCCTCTCCTACAATGAGCAGTTCTTC
>-|-|TRBV5-6|TRBJ1-1
CASSLQGRTEAFF
TGTGCCAGCAGCCTCCAGGGAAGGACTGAAGCTTTCTTT
>-|-|TRBV19|TRBJ1-5
CASSIGEGRNQPQHF
TGTGCCAGTAGTATAGGGGAGGGTCGCAATCAGCCCCAGCATTTT
>-|-|TRBV6-4|TRBJ2-2
CASSEGAGPNTGELFF
TGTGCCAGCAGTGAAGGGGCGGGGCCGAACACCGGGGAGCTGTTTTTT
>-|medium-sized|TRBV7-8|TRBJ1-5
CASRGDSNQPQHF
TGTGCCAGCAGAGGGGATAGCAATCAGCCCCAGCATTTT
>TRBD1|-|TRBV11-2|TRBJ1-2
CASSRPAGGQRNYGYTF
TGTGCCAGCAGCCGACCGGCAGGGGGGCAGCGTAACTATGGCTACACCTTC
>TRBD1|few|TRBV6-1|TRBJ1-5
CASSEAGDWTGYQPQHF
TGTGCCAGCAGTGAAGCGGGGGACTGGACAGGGTACCAGCCCCAGCATTTT
>TRBD1|-|TRBV30|TRBJ1-5
CAWVLGGTGVGLRPQHF
TGTGCCTGGGTCCTAGGGGGGACAGGGGTCGGTCTGCGGCCCCAGCATTTT
>TRBD2|-|TRBV6-2/TRBV6-3|TRBJ2-3
CASSYGASGGLTDTQYF
TGTGCCAGCAGTTACGGGGCTAGCGGGGGATTAACAGATACGCAGTATTTT
>-|-|TRBV5-5|TRBJ2-2
CASSLGHNTGELFF
TGTGCCAGCAGCTTGGGACATAACACCGGGGAGCTGTTTTTT
>-|-|TRBV30|TRBJ1-3
CAWGTPTAEFRKSGNTIYF
TGTGCCTGGGGGACCCCTACAGCAGAATTCCGCAAATCTGGAAACACCATATATTTT
>TRBD1|few|TRBV5-1|TRBJ1-5
CASSLAGTGDQPQHF
TGCGCCAGCAGCTTGGCCGGGACAGGGGATCAGCCCCAGCATTTT
>-|-|TRBV7-9|TRBJ1-1
CASSLKRQGNTEAFF
TGTGCCAGCAGCTTAAAGCGCCAGGGGAACACTGAAGCTTTCTTT
>-|-|TRBV6-5|TRBJ2-5
CASRTRYQETQYF
TGTGCCAGCAGAACTAGGTACCAAGAGACCCAGTACTTC
>TRBD1|-|TRBV30|TRBJ2-7
CAWSSQGVRDEQYF
TGTGCCTGGAGTTCGCAGGGGGTACGGGACGAGCAGTACTTC
>-|-|TRBV30|TRBJ2-3
CAHGQQGTDTQYF
TGTGCCCACGGACAACAAGGGACAGATACGCAGTATTTT
>-|-|TRBV20-1|TRBJ2-3
CSASIRSTQYF
TGCAGTGCTAGTATACGCAGTACGCAGTATTTT
>TRBD1|-|TRBV30|TRBJ1-2
CAWNGQGDGYTF
TGTGCCTGGAATGGCCAGGGGGATGGCTACACCTTC
>TRBD2|-|TRBV7-9|TRBJ2-2
CASSSPTMSGGTTGELFF
TGTGCCAGCAGCTCCCCCACCATGAGCGGGGGCACCACCGGGGAGCTGTTTTTT
>-|few|TRBV7-2|TRBJ2-3
CASSSYGDTQYF
TGTGCCAGCAGCTCCTACGGGGATACGCAGTATTTT
>-|-|TRBV5-1|TRBJ1-2
CASSPPDSGLYGYTF
TGCGCCAGCAGCCCCCCGGACAGTGGATTATATGGCTACACCTTC
>-|-|TRBV18|TRBJ1-6
CASSRDTRNSPLHF
TGTGCCAGCTCACGCGACACAAGAAATTCACCCCTCCACTTT
>-|-|TRBV28|TRBJ1-3
CASTTAGNTIYF
TGTGCCAGCACCACAGCTGGAAACACCATATATTTT
>-|-|TRBV13|TRBJ2-7
CASSLVGYGNRAYEQYF
TGTGCCAGCAGCTTAGTAGGCTACGGGAATCGAGCCTACGAGCAGTACTTC
>-|-|TRBV2|TRBJ1-2
CASSVNYGYTF
TGTGCCAGCTCCGTGAACTATGGCTACACCTTC